The sequence of this T cell receptor beta chain was determined in a study of vaccination and CD4 T cells after COVID-19. This clonotype was seen a few times. Its target is unknown. Sequence data for DNA of cultured CD4+ T cells were generated by the Oncomine TCR Beta short-read assay. The genomic DNA was obtained from cultured CD4+ T cells by extraction with the QIAamp micro DNA kit. Each CDR3 protein gets one entry after TCRdb re-called the PCR reads with MiXCR. The sample yields approximately 11,000 distinct CDR3 sequences, around 27% seen once. The CDR3 is 15 amino acids. Germline V gives CDR1 DFQATT, CDR2 SNEGSKA (reference sequence). The J segment lost 10 bases and the V segment lost 5 bases, leaving 11 bases of the junction unmatched. Stated treatment: roughly 10-day PBMC culture with coronavirus spike peptide pools or control peptides (ViraFEST assay).

The starting material was CD4+ T cells from blood, cultured in vitro, obtained before SARS-CoV-2 vaccination. This sequence joins TRBV20-1 and TRBJ2-3, with 14 bases identical to TRBD2. The source is a human donor who received a COVID-19 vaccine. Here the CDR3 DNA reads TGCAGTGCTTCTGCCCTCCGACTAGCGGGGGGGCCGCAGTATTTT. This translates into CSASALRLAGGPQYF.